This T cell receptor (beta chain) was sequenced for a study of follicular helper T cells after annual influenza vaccination (TCRdb year 2017). At the level of the whole study: Blood was collected on days 0, 7 and 28 after each seasonal influenza vaccination. To study recall of cTfh clones, some subjects were followed across successive annual vaccinations spanning the 2013-2014, 2014-2015 and 2015-2016 seasons. One week after vaccination, a second recruited cohort of roughly 12 subjects (Table S1) displayed a similar ICOS+CD38+ cTfh response. Multi-year samples were obtained from about 6 subjects, with two vaccination seasons covered for a few subjects and three seasons covered for two subjects. Samples from 2013-2014 were cryopreserved, whereas samples from about 2015 were processed immediately after collection. Findings and caveats that apply to the study as a whole: Productive TCRB sequences were recovered from only roughly 8.5-20% of analyzed cells, so rare clonotypes could not be sampled. Successive annual vaccinations recalled a recurring oligoclonal ICOS+CD38+ cTfh response that included tetramer and AIM influenza-specific clonotypes. ICOS+CD38+ cTfh clonality correlated with the frequency of that population, and its change correlated with the change in circulating plasmablast frequency. Day 7 ICOS+CD38+ clones were most often found later in ICOS-CD38- cTfh, suggesting that subset may serve as a memory reservoir.

Between the V and J ends, shortened by 4 bases and 6 bases respectively, the junction contains 13 bases. As encoded in the germline V gene, CDR1 is MGHRA while CDR2 is YSYEKL. Including the terminal cysteine and phenylalanine, the CDR3 comprises 14 residues. Only CDR3 DNA is held: 42 bases, read in frame from base 1. The method was the immunoSEQ multiplex PCR assay. Adaptive Biotechnologies carried out TCRB amplification, library preparation, sequencing and preliminary bioinformatics at Survey level resolution. TCRB sequencing used multiplex PCR amplification of genomic DNA from sorted cTfh populations. Under the source paper's analysis protocol: Clonality was calculated in R as 1 minus normalized Shannon entropy, and the Gini index was calculated with the R package ineq. To get the overlap score, the summed counts of shared sequences were divided by the total counts of all sequences in both of the compared samples. Shared-clonotype significance used Fisher's exact test assuming a theoretical repertoire of 10^7 TCRB sequences. Drawn from immuneACCESS, this table holds only the in-frame rearrangements with V and J called that TCRdb kept. Clones are partly lost; checked studies trace under half to an unresolved V gene and leave the rest unexplained. D and trimming were read from the DNA, whereas the V and J calls and clone size are those reported in that table. In all, the sample holds more than 8,500 clones, and roughly 80% of those were seen once. The ten largest account for 1.5% of the sample.

A single count supports this clone. Its target antigen remains unknown. No base qualities exist here, and no much larger clone lies one base off it. Per the publication, the time point label means: 2015-2016 season, pre-vaccination. Seasonal inactivated influenza vaccine (Fluvarix) was administered to adults, and sorted blood CD4 subsets were tracked by TCRB sequencing before and after vaccination. Subjects were considered eligible if community-dwelling and if influenza vaccine had not been received in the prior 6 months. Exclusions included influenza vaccine contraindications, substance abuse, HIV/AIDS, active malignancy, immunomodulatory medication and active illness such as respiratory infection. At each time point, somewhere between about 40 and 100 mL of blood was taken. Circulating Tfh were defined as non-naive CD4+CXCR5+PD-1+ cells and sorted into ICOS+CD38+ and ICOS-CD38- fractions. Either Ficoll-Paque PLUS or SepMate separation was used to isolate PBMC. Before DNA was extracted, the cell subsets were sorted from PBMC using a BD FACS Aria.

In this chain, TRBV4-1 is recombined with TRBJ2-4; TRBD1 is a weak D gene call, 6 bases matching. The sequences come from CXCR5+ CD38- circulating T follicular helper cells from blood, collected on the day of influenza vaccination. Sample cell subset or site, as interpreted from the label and publication: circulating Tfh, non-naive CD4+CXCR5+PD-1+ (ICOS+CD38+ or ICOS-CD38-). The source of this sequence is an adult who received the influenza vaccine. The sequenced DNA: TGCGCCAGCAGCCCGAACGACAGGATAAACATTCAGTACTTC. Translated, it gives CASSPNDRINIQYF.